The 9 T cell receptor beta chains presented below share a single source sample, sequenced in a study of blood T cell repertoires in COVID-19. Using immunoSEQ multiplex PCR, the repertoire was profiled, and TCRdb retains in-frame clones only, with some absent. The data contain around 180,000 clones, about 88% of them singletons. The material sequenced was peripheral blood. The receptor source for this set is a human donor in a cohort sampled during active COVID-19.

This rearrangement joins TRBV29-1 to TRBJ1-1, with unresolved D. The V gene's germline CDR1 is SQVTM and CDR2 ANQGSEA. V lost 4 bases and J 1 base, leaving 7 bases between the germline ends. The CDR3 is 12 amino acids. The CDR3 DNA is TGCAGCGTTGTTGGCAGGAACACTGAAGCTTTCTTT. Residues: CSVVGRNTEAFF. The complete variable domain, with remaining parts taken from reference TRBV29-1 and TRBJ1-1, reads SAVISQKPSRDICQRGTSLTIQCQVDSQVTMMFWYRQQPGQSLTLIATANQGSEATYESGFVIDKFPISRPNLTFSTLTVSNMSPEDSSIYLCSVVGRNTEAFFGQGTRLTVV.

This chain uses TRBV30 with TRBJ2-3; TRBD1 matches at 7 bases. The CDR3 runs 12 residues. The V gene's germline CDR1 is GTSNPN and CDR2 SVGIG (reference sequence). V dropped 3 bases and J dropped 5; count of bases not matched to a gene: 2. CDR3 region: CAWSNRGDTQYF. The CDR3 nucleotides are TGTGCCTGGAGCAACAGGGGAGATACGCAGTATTTT.

This chain links TRBV10-1 with TRBJ1-1; no clear D gene. Germline assignment: CDR1 WNHNN and CDR2 SYGVQD (reference sequence). V gave up 3 bases and J gave up 0 bases, with 5 bases separating them. CDR3 length: 13 residues. This CDR3 is CASSDSLNTEAFF. The CDR3, as DNA: TGCGCCAGCAGTGATTCTTTGAACACTGAAGCTTTCTTT.

This clone appeared once. The genes are TRBV18 and TRBJ1-5; 10 nucleotides align to TRBD1. Germline V gives CDR1 KGHSH, CDR2 LQKENI. The CDR3 contains 17 residues. The trim removed 5 bases at V and 2 bases at J, leaving 9 bases unmatched. CDR3 in amino acids: CASSVNAGTGGNQPQHF. In DNA, the CDR3 is TGTGCCAGCTCAGTAAATGCCGGGACAGGGGGCAATCAGCCCCAGCATTTT.

This clone was picked up one time. V and J are TRBV30 and TRBJ1-1, with D perhaps matching TRBD1 (6 bases). The CDR3 length is 16 residues. V gave up 1 base and J gave up 0 bases, with 15 bases separating them. CDR1 and CDR2 (germline): GTSNPN, SVGIG (reference sequence). The CDR3 loop is CAWSATNTGLNTEAFF. In DNA, the CDR3 is TGTGCCTGGAGTGCGACTAACACAGGGCTGAACACTGAAGCTTTCTTT. Full variable domain (remainder filled in from reference TRBV30 and TRBJ1-1): SQTIHQWPATLVQPVGSPLSLECTVEGTSNPNLYWYRQAAGRGLQLLFYSVGIGQISSEVPQNLSASRPQDRQFILSSKKLLLSDSGFYLCAWSATNTGLNTEAFFGQGTRLTVV.

The gene calls are TRBV19 and TRBJ2-5, with 7 positions matching TRBD1. Germline V gives CDR1 LNHDA, CDR2 SQIVND (reference sequence). The ends lost 2 bases at V and 3 bases at J; junction bases unmatched: 3. The CDR3 spans 14 residues. The CDR3 here is CASSIPGQKETQYF. CDR3 sequence (DNA): TGTGCCAGTAGTATACCGGGACAGAAAGAGACCCAGTACTTC.

The genes are TRBV28 and TRBJ2-7, with TRBD1 identical over 9 bases. The CDR3 has 17 residues. Per the germline V gene, CDR1 is MDHEN and CDR2 is SYDVKM. Unmatched junction bases numbered 18, after V lost 7 bases and J lost 5 bases. CDR3 nucleotide sequence: TGTGCCAGCACACCCAGATTAATCGGGACAGGGTACAACGAGCAGTACTTC. It is translated as CASTPRLIGTGYNEQYF. The whole variable domain, remainder taken from reference TRBV28 and TRBJ2-7, is DVKVTQSSRYLVKRTGEKVFLECVQDMDHENMFWYRQDPGLGLRLIYFSYDVKMKEKGDIPEGYSVSREKKERFSLILESASTNQTSMYLCASTPRLIGTGYNEQYFGPGTRLTVT.

The chain links TRBV6-6 to TRBJ2-6, with TRBD1 identical over 10 bases. The CDR3 contains 17 residues. Germline V gives CDR1 MNHNY, CDR2 SVGAGI (reference sequence). Losses at the gene ends were 7 bases for V and 0 bases for J; bases not matched to a gene: 6. CDR3 sequence reads: CASTRQGALSGANVLTF. The CDR3, as DNA: TGTGCCAGCACTCGACAGGGGGCTCTCTCTGGGGCCAACGTCCTGACTTTC.

V is TRBV7-2 and J is TRBJ2-2; tentatively, D is TRBD1 (5 bases). In germline, CDR1 is SGHTA, CDR2 FQGNSA. CDR3 length equals 16 residues. The ends were cut back, 5 bases at V and 4 bases at J, with 17 bases in the middle. The CDR3 DNA reads TGTGCCAGCAGCCTAATGTCCAGGGTCGGCACCGGGGAGCTGTTTTTT. It translates to CASSLMSRVGTGELFF.